This T cell receptor (beta chain) was obtained from a study of blood T cells in healthy people across ages. Findings and limits, study-wide: Age brought a roughly linear fall in TCR beta diversity measured per million T cells.

A note on this clonotype: As yet, its antigen is unknown.

The authors ran a second PCR of about 6 to 11 cycles using a sample-barcoded 5' primer and a J-beta primer mix. TCRdb reanalysed the 5' RACE reads using MiXCR and keeps one entry per CDR3 protein. The sample has around 650,000 distinct CDR3 sequences, about 30% seen once. The CDR3 runs 14 residues. Germline V lookup: CDR1 SQVTM, CDR2 ANQGSEA. V lost 5 bases and J lost 3; bases outside the gene matches: 6. The origin of this receptor is a woman of 80 years or more in good health. Sequenced material: blood. The V call is TRBV29-1, the J call TRBJ2-7, with TRBD2 matching over 11 bases. The CDR3 sequence is CSVTTSGSGYEQYF. In DNA, the CDR3 is TGCAGCGTTACAACTAGCGGGAGTGGCTACGAGCAGTACTTC.